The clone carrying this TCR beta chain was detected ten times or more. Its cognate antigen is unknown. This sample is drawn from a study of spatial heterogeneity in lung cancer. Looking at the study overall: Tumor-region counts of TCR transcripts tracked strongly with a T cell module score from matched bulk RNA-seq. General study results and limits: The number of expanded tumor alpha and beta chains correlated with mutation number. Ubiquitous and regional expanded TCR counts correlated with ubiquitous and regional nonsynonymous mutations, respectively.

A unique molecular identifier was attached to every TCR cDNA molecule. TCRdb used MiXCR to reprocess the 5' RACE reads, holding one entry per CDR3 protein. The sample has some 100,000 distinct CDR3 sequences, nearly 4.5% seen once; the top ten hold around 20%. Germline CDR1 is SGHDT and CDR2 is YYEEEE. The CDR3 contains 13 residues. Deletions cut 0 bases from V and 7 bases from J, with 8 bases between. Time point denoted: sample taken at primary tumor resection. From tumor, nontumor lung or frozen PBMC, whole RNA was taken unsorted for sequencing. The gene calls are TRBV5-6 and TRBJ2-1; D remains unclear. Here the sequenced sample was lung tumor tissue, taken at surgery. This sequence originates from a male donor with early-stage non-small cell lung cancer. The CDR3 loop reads CASSLAAINEQFF. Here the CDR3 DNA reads TGTGCCAGCAGCTTGGCCGCTATTAATGAGCAGTTCTTC.